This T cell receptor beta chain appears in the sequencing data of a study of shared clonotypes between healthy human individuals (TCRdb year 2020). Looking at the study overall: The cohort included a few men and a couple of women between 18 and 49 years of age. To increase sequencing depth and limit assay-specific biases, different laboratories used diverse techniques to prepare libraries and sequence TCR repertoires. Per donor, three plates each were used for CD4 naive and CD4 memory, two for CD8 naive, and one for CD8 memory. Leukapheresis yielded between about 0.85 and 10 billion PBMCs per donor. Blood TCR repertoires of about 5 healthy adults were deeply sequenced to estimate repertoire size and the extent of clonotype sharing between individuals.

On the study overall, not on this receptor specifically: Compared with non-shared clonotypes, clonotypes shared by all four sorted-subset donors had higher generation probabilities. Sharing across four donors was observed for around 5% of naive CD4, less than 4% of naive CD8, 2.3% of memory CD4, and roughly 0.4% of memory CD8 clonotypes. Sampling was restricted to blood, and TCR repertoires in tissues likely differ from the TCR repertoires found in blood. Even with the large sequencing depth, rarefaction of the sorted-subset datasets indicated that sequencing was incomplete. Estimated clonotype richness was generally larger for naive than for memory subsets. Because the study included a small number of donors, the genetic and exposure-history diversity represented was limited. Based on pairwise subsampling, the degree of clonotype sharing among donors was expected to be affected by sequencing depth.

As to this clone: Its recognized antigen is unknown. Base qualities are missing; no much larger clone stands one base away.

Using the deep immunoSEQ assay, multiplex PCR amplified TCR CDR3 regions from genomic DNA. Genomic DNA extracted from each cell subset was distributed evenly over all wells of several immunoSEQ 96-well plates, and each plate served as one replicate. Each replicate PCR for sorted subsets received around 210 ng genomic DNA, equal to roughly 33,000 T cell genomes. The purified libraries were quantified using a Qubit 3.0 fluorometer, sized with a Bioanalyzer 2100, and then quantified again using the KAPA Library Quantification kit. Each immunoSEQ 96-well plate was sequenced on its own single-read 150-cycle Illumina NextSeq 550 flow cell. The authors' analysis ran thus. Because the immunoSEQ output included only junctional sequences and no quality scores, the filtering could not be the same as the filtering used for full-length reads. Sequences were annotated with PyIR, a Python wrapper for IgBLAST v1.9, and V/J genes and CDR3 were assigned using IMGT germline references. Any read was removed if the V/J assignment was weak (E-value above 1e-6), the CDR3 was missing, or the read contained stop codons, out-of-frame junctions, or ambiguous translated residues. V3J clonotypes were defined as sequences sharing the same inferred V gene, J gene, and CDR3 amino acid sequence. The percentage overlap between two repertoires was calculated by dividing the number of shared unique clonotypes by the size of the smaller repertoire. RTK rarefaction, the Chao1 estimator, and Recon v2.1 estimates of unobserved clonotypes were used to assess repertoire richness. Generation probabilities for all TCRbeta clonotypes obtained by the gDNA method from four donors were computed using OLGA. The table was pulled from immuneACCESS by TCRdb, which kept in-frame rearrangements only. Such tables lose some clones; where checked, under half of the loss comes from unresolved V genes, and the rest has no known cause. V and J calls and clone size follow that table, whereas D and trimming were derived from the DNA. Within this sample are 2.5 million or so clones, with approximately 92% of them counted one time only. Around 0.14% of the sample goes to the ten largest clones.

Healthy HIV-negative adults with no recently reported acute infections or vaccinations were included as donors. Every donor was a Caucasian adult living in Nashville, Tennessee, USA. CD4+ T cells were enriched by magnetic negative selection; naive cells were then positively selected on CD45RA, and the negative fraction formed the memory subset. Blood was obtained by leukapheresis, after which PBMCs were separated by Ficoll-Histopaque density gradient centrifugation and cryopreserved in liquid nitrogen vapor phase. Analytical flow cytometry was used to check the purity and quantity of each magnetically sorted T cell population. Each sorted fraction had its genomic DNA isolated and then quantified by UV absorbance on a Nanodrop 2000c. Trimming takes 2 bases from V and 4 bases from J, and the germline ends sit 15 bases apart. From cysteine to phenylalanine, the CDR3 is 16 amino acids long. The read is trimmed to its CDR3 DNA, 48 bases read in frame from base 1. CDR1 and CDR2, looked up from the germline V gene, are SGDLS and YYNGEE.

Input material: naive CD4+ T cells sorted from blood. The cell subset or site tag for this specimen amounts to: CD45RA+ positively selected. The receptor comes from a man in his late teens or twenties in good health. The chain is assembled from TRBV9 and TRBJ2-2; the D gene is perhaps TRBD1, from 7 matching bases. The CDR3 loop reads CASSVGQVGGTGELFF. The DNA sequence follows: TGTGCCAGCAGCGTCGGACAGGTGGGAGGCACCGGGGAGCTGTTTTTT.